The next 23 T cell receptor beta chains were all read from a single sample in a study of T cells in Graves' hyperthyroidism and ophthalmopathy. Amplification yielded TCR beta CDR3 regions, with RNA transcripts as the source. TCR CDR3 regions were first amplified by RT-PCR with HTBI primers. TCRdb called the multiplex PCR reads again in MiXCR, with one record for every CDR3 protein. The sample holds approximately 630,000 distinct CDR3 sequences, around 16% seen once. What was sequenced was blood. The receptors come from a woman aged 25-40 years with Graves' hyperthyroidism.

This clonotype showed up many times. This sequence joins TRBV2 and TRBJ2-7; D is ambiguous. This CDR3 has 12 amino acids. Between the trimmed V and J ends, which lost 3 bases and 3 bases, there was a span of 6 bases. Germline V gene lookup returns CDR1 SNHLY and CDR2 FYNNEI. CDR3 coding DNA: TGTGCCAGCAGTGACTACCACTACGAGCAGTACTTC. The encoded protein is CASSDYHYEQYF.

A word on this clonotype: A much larger clonotype is one base distant, so this may be a read error. This sequence joins TRBV28 and TRBJ2-7; 9 positions agree with TRBD2. Trimming took 5 bases from V and 4 from J; bases not matched to a gene: 12. Germline CDR1 MDHEN, CDR2 SYDVKM. The CDR3 runs 16 residues. The CDR3 DNA reads as TGTGCCAGCAGTGGGGGCGGTAGCGGGAGAGAGTACGAGCAGTACTTC. Protein product: CASSGGGSGREYEQYF.

This clonotype was counted at least ten times. The V call is TRBV28, the J call TRBJ2-3, with 9 bases identical to TRBD2. The CDR3 consists of 15 residues. Germline V gene lookup returns CDR1 MDHEN and CDR2 SYDVKM. The ends lost 8 bases at V and 0 bases at J; junction bases unmatched: 6. CDR3 loop: CASAAGGRSTDTQYF. The CDR3 DNA follows: TGTGCCAGCGCCGCGGGAGGGCGGAGCACAGATACGCAGTATTTT.

This clonotype was observed at least ten times. The CDR3 sequence: CASSEAEAFF. The CDR3 DNA reads as TGTGCCAGCAGTGAAGCTGAAGCTTTCTTT. V and J are TRBV2 and TRBJ1-1; D ambiguous. Germline V gene sequence: CDR1 SNHLY, CDR2 FYNNEI. V was pared by 0 bases and J by 7 bases, with 0 bases between. This CDR3 region has 10 residues.

This clonotype was counted many times. The chain links TRBV12-3 or TRBV12-4 to TRBJ2-1; no clear D gene. V was shortened by 6 bases and J by 0 bases, with 12 bases between the two germline ends. This CDR3 is 15 amino acids long. CDR3 nucleotide sequence: TGTGCCAGCAGCCCCGAGCCTTCCTCCTACAATGAGCAGTTCTTC. Amino acids: CASSPEPSSYNEQFF.

This sequence joins TRBV7-6 and TRBJ2-5; a weak D match, TRBD1 (6 bases). Deletions cut 0 bases from V and 1 base from J, with 9 bases between. This CDR3 has 15 amino acids. Germline CDR1 and CDR2: SGHVS and FNYEAQ. Here the CDR3 reads CASSLARDTQETQYF. The CDR3 DNA follows: TGTGCCAGCAGCTTAGCTAGGGACACCCAAGAGACCCAGTACTTC.

This clonotype was counted at least ten times. This chain joins TRBV20-1 and TRBJ2-3; 14 bases map to TRBD2. This CDR3 contains 19 residues. V dropped 0 bases and J dropped 6; count of bases not matched to a gene: 14. CDR1 and CDR2 (germline): DFQATT, SNEGSKA (reference sequence). For the CDR3, the DNA is TGCAGTGCTAGAGATCTTGGGACTAGCGGGAGTAATTTAGAGGATACGCAGTATTTT. Its protein product is CSARDLGTSGSNLEDTQYF.

The chain links TRBV3-1 to TRBJ1-2; D gene uncertain. Deletions cut 3 bases from V and 3 bases from J, with 11 bases between. The CDR3 has 14 amino acids. Germline assignment: CDR1 LGHDT and CDR2 YNNKEL (reference sequence). CDR3 sequence (DNA): TGTGCCAGCAGCCAGTCTCCGGGTTACTATGGCTACACCTTC. Its translation: CASSQSPGYYGYTF.

The table lists this clonotype with many counts. This chain links TRBV9 with TRBJ2-2; a weak D match, TRBD1 (6 bases). This CDR3 has 15 amino acids. Trimming took off 0 bases at V and 6 bases at J, with 12 bases between the two ends. Germline CDR1 reads SGDLS; CDR2 reads YYNGEE. This CDR3 is CASSVGLGAAGELFF. CDR3 sequence (DNA): TGTGCCAGCAGCGTAGGCTTGGGGGCGGCCGGGGAGCTGTTTTTT.

This clonotype occurred many times. This chain joins TRBV5-6 and TRBJ1-1, with D perhaps matching TRBD1 (6 bases). Germline CDR1 is SGHDT and CDR2 is YYEEEE. Trimming cost V 5 bases and J 2 bases, with 16 bases left between them. This CDR3 comprises 15 residues. CDR3 amino acids: CASREDSSGNTEAFF. The CDR3 DNA sequence: TGTGCCAGCAGGGAGGACAGCTCGGGCAACACTGAAGCTTTCTTT.

This clonotype was detected ten times or more. J is TRBJ2-1 and V is TRBV12-3 or TRBV12-4; D gene unclear. The CDR3 is made up of 13 amino acids. V lost 6 bases, J lost 0 bases, and 6 bases lay in between. As DNA, the CDR3 is TGTGCCAGCAGCGAGAACTCCTACAATGAGCAGTTCTTC. Its translation: CASSENSYNEQFF.

This clonotype was seen many times. The CDR3: CASSEVRQETQYF. CDR3 bases: TGTGCCAGCAGTGAAGTACGGCAAGAGACCCAGTACTTC. The chain joins TRBV2 to TRBJ2-5; D gene unclear. Germline V lookup: CDR1 SNHLY, CDR2 FYNNEI. V gave up 1 base and J gave up 2 bases, with 5 bases separating them. There are 13 residues in the CDR3.

The CDR3 region has the DNA TGTGCCGCTGGTCCGGGACCGGGAGGGGGTATATACGAGCAGTACTTC. It yields the protein CAAGPGPGGGIYEQYF. The V gene is TRBV10-3, the J gene TRBJ2-7; TRBD2 agrees at 8 bases. V shed 11 bases, J shed 4 bases, and the junction held 19 bases outside the gene matches. Germline loops: CDR1 ENHRY, CDR2 SYGVKD. The CDR3 is made up of 16 amino acids.

This chain's CDR3 is CAWSVGHINNSPLHF. The CDR3 bases are TGTGCCTGGAGTGTTGGGCACATCAATAATTCACCCCTCCACTTT. V usage is TRBV30 and J usage is TRBJ1-6; D is undetermined. This CDR3 spans 15 amino acids. Looked up from germline, CDR1 is GTSNPN and CDR2 is SVGIG (reference sequence). The V gene lost 0 bases and the J gene lost 5 bases, with 11 bases spanning the gap.

V and J are TRBV5-1 and TRBJ2-7; D is unclear. Germline V gene lookup returns CDR1 SGHRS and CDR2 YFSETQ. V was cut by 4 bases and J by 7 bases, with 12 bases left in between. This CDR3 spans 12 amino acids. The CDR3 coding sequence is TGCGCCAGCAGCCCCGCCGTTGGGGAGCAGTACTTC. Amino acids: CASSPAVGEQYF.

This clonotype appeared a few times. This chain joins TRBV12-3 or TRBV12-4 and TRBJ2-5; the match to TRBD1 covers 7 bases. CDR3 length equals 14 residues. The V segment lost 3 bases and the J segment 7 bases; nucleotides outside the gene matches: 8. The CDR3 bases are TGTGCCAGCAGTTTCGGTGAGGGGACAGTGACCCAGTACTTC. This encodes CASSFGEGTVTQYF.

This clonotype appeared many times. The gene calls are TRBV7-9 and TRBJ2-1; possibly TRBD2 for D (5 bases). CDR1 is SEHNR, CDR2 FQNEAQ, per germline (reference sequence). Trimming left V 5 bases short and J 4 bases short, with 18 bases between. The CDR3 sequence is 16 residues long. The CDR3 spells CASSPTGAGLYNEQFF. The CDR3 region has the DNA TGTGCCAGCAGCCCCACCGGCGCGGGCCTGTACAATGAGCAGTTCTTC.

This clonotype has just a few counts. The chain has TRBV9 and TRBJ2-2, with D uncertain. CDR3 size: 13 residues. V lost 0 bases and J 6 bases, leaving 6 bases between the germline ends. Germline lookup yields CDR1 SGDLS and CDR2 YYNGEE. CDR3 in DNA: TGTGCCAGCAGCGTAGGCAGTTCCGGGGAGCTGTTTTTT. This gives the protein CASSVGSSGELFF.

The chain has TRBV5-1 and TRBJ2-3; D tentatively reads TRBD1 or TRBD2 (5 bases each). V dropped 3 bases and J dropped 0 bases, with 23 bases sitting between them. The CDR3 has 19 residues. Germline CDR1 is SGHRS and CDR2 is YFSETQ. Written as DNA, the CDR3 is TGCGCCAGCAGCTCCGGGGCTATTATGAGGTGGAGGAGCACAGATACGCAGTATTTT. It encodes CASSSGAIMRWRSTDTQYF.

This sequence joins TRBV9 and TRBJ2-3; D is uncertain. V was cut by 0 bases and J by 0 bases, with 20 bases left in between. CDR1 SGDLS and CDR2 YYNGEE come from the germline V gene. The CDR3 covers 19 residues. The DNA of the CDR3 is TGTGCCAGCAGCGTAGGGCCCCCGGCGGCGGAGTTTAGCACAGATACGCAGTATTTT. It codes for CASSVGPPAAEFSTDTQYF.

The chain is built from TRBV20-1 and TRBJ1-5; 12 positions match TRBD1. V was pared by 7 bases and J by 0 bases, with 13 bases of the junction left unmatched. In germline, CDR1 is DFQATT, CDR2 SNEGSKA (reference sequence). This CDR3 region has 18 residues. CDR3 amino acids: CSVSPGTGGRYSNQPQHF. Written as DNA, the CDR3 is TGCAGTGTAAGCCCCGGGACAGGGGGCCGGTATAGCAATCAGCCCCAGCATTTT.

This clonotype was counted only a few times. The chain is built from TRBV18 and TRBJ2-1; D is unclear. Germline lookup yields CDR1 KGHSH and CDR2 LQKENI. V was cut by 3 bases and J by 5 bases, with 8 bases left in between. This CDR3 contains 13 residues. CDR3 nucleotides: TGTGCCAGCTCACCGTTAATCAACAATGAGCAGTTCTTC. Its translation is CASSPLINNEQFF.

This clonotype was seen repeatedly, ten times or more. The chain has TRBV10-2 and TRBJ2-1; D not resolved. Germline loops: CDR1 WSHSY, CDR2 SAAADI. V was trimmed by 3 bases and J by 2 bases, leaving 14 bases between them. This CDR3 region has 16 residues. The CDR3 DNA follows: TGCGCCAGCAGTGAAGGTTCGGCCTCTACCTACAATGAGCAGTTCTTC. The encoded protein is CASSEGSASTYNEQFF.